Presented here are 26 T cell receptor beta chains from one specimen sequenced in a study of spatial heterogeneity in lung cancer. MiXCR, run by TCRdb on the 5' RACE reads, gives a single entry per CDR3 protein. The sample shows fewer than 16,000 distinct CDR3 sequences, roughly 4% of them seen only once. Time point in this sample: sample taken at primary tumor resection. Sequences were derived from normal lung tissue next to the tumor, sampled at surgery. These receptors originate from a male donor with early-stage non-small cell lung cancer.

The table lists this clonotype with many counts. This beta chain is an unintended read in a library built for alpha chains; its size means little. V usage is TRBV5-1 and J usage is TRBJ1-1; no clear D. With 0 bases removed from V and 0 bases from J, the gap between germline ends came to 12 bases. Germline CDR1 is SGHRS and CDR2 is YFSETQ. The CDR3 contains 16 residues. The CDR3 reads CASSLAGGSMNTEAFF. The CDR3 DNA follows: TGCGCCAGCAGCTTGGCCGGAGGGTCCATGAACACTGAAGCTTTCTTT.

The sample holds many counts of this clonotype. This beta chain turned up in a library designed for alpha chains; as an off-target read, its abundance says little. This chain uses TRBV18 with TRBJ2-1; 11 positions match TRBD2. There are 17 residues in the CDR3. Trimming took 8 bases from V and 0 from J; bases not matched to a gene: 9. The V gene's germline CDR1 is KGHSH and CDR2 LQKENI. The CDR3 sequence: CASEGLAEASSYNEQFF. In DNA, the CDR3 is TGTGCCAGCGAGGGACTAGCGGAGGCGAGCTCCTACAATGAGCAGTTCTTC.

This clonotype was seen only a few times. As an off-target read in a library built for alpha chains, this beta chain has a frequency of little significance. The CDR3 bases are TGTGCCAGCAGCTTAGCCGTCGGGACCGGGGAGCTGTTTTTT. It codes for CASSLAVGTGELFF. The chain has TRBV7-8 and TRBJ2-2; D unresolved. The V and J ends lost 0 bases and 5 bases respectively, with 7 bases between them. The germline gives CDR1 SGHVS, CDR2 FQNEAQ. This CDR3 contains 14 residues.

This clonotype has a count of ten or more. This beta chain turned up in a library designed for alpha chains; as an off-target read, its abundance says little. The J gene is TRBJ2-7, the V gene TRBV4-1, with D possibly being TRBD2 (6 bases). Looked up from germline, CDR1 is MGHRA and CDR2 is YSYEKL. The germline V and J ends were trimmed by 0 bases and 3 bases, with 12 bases remaining between them. The CDR3 spans 15 residues. CDR3 DNA sequence: TGCGCCAGCAGCCAAGAAAGGCGGGGTGACTACGAGCAGTACTTC. Amino acid sequence: CASSQERRGDYEQYF.

This clonotype showed up many times. This beta chain came through as a stray read in a library set up for alpha chains, and its size says little. V usage is TRBV20-1 and J usage is TRBJ2-3, with 8 bases fitting TRBD1. From germline, CDR1 is DFQATT and CDR2 SNEGSKA (reference sequence). With 4 bases clipped from V and 0 bases from J, the junction kept 3 bases outside the gene matches. CDR3 size: 14 residues. The CDR3 protein is CSAIQGVSTDTQYF. The CDR3 coding sequence is TGCAGTGCTATACAGGGGGTTAGCACAGATACGCAGTATTTT.

There are many counts of this clonotype. This beta chain was picked up by a library intended for alpha chains and is off target, so its count carries little meaning. The gene calls are TRBV7-9 and TRBJ2-3; TRBD1 matches at 10 bases. Germline lookup yields CDR1 SEHNR and CDR2 FQNEAQ (reference sequence). After removal of 4 bases from V and 3 bases from J, the junction contained 16 bases not matched to a gene. The CDR3 runs to 19 residues. CDR3 sequence: CASSSPTGGPAGGTDTQYF. Written as DNA, the CDR3 is TGTGCCAGCAGCTCTCCGACAGGGGGCCCAGCCGGGGGGACAGATACGCAGTATTTT. The full variable domain, in which reference TRBV7-9 and TRBJ2-3 provide the parts outside the CDR3, is DTGVSQNPRHKITKRGQNVTFRCDPISEHNRLYWYRQTLGQGPEFLTYFQNEAQLEKSRLLSDRFSAERPKGSFSTLEIQRTEQGDSAMYLCASSSPTGGPAGGTDTQYFGPGTRLTVL.

This clonotype was counted ten times or more. In a library made to pick up alpha chains, this beta chain is a stray read with a size that means little. J is TRBJ2-7 and V is TRBV6-1, with 9 bases aligning to TRBD1. Germline lookup yields CDR1 MNHNS and CDR2 SASEGT. CDR3 length: 16 amino acids. Unmatched junction bases numbered 14, after V lost 4 bases and J lost 7 bases. CDR3 coding DNA: TGTGCCAGCAGTGCAAATAGACAGGGGGTTCGAGGAGAGCAGTACTTC. Protein sequence: CASSANRQGVRGEQYF.

This clonotype was detected ten times or more. The library was designed around alpha chains, so this beta chain is a stray read whose abundance carries little weight. CDR3 sequence reads: CASTPQVLMNTEAFF. The DNA for the CDR3 is TGTGCCAGCACCCCCCAGGTTCTCATGAACACTGAAGCTTTCTTT. The chain carries TRBV6-2 or TRBV6-3 and TRBJ1-1; D uncertain. Germline V lookup: CDR1 MNHEY, CDR2 SVGEGT. This CDR3 has 15 amino acids. Trimming took 7 bases from V and 0 from J, leaving 15 bases between them.

The table lists this clonotype with many counts. Because the library targeted alpha chains, this beta chain is an off-target read whose size means little. V and J are TRBV27 and TRBJ2-5; D unclear. The CDR3 is 15 residues long. Trimming pared 4 bases from V and 4 bases from J, leaving 16 bases between. Germline assignment: CDR1 MNHEY and CDR2 SMNVEV (reference sequence). Here the CDR3 DNA reads TGTGCCAGCAGTTCATCCCTCATCCCGGGAGAGACCCAGTACTTC. Translating it yields CASSSSLIPGETQYF.

At least ten counts were recorded for this clonotype. This beta chain is an unintended read in a library built for alpha chains; its size means little. The chain uses TRBV7-2 and TRBJ2-1, with 11 bases fitting TRBD2. The CDR3 length is 15 residues. J was trimmed by 8 bases and V by 5 bases; bases with no gene match: 8. The germline V gene has CDR1 SGHTA and CDR2 FQGNSA. In DNA, the CDR3 is TGTGCCAGCAGCGCCACTAGCGGGAGAGTGTATGAGCAGTTCTTC. Residues: CASSATSGRVYEQFF.

Note on this clonotype: The library was prepared for alpha chains; this beta chain is a stray read, so its frequency means little. The rearrangement links TRBV28 to TRBJ1-1, with a possible D match to TRBD1 (6 bases). The V end lost 9 bases, the J end lost 3 bases, and 8 bases lay between the germline ends. The CDR3 spans 11 residues. CDR1 MDHEN and CDR2 SYDVKM come from the germline V gene. The CDR3 sequence: CASGTHTEAFF. The CDR3 coding sequence is TGTGCCAGTGGGACACACACTGAAGCTTTCTTT.

This clonotype was found many times. With the library built for alpha chains, this beta chain is off target and its frequency is not meaningful. The J gene is TRBJ2-2, the V gene TRBV7-9; D is undetermined. Germline values: CDR1 SEHNR, CDR2 FQNEAQ (reference sequence). The CDR3 consists of 14 residues. The ends were cut back, 6 bases at V and 1 base at J, with 9 bases in the middle. The CDR3 DNA is TGTGCCAGCAGTCCAGAAGGGAACACCGGGGAGCTGTTTTTT. Protein sequence: CASSPEGNTGELFF. Drawing the rest from reference TRBV7-9 and TRBJ2-2, the complete variable domain is DTGVSQNPRHKITKRGQNVTFRCDPISEHNRLYWYRQTLGQGPEFLTYFQNEAQLEKSRLLSDRFSAERPKGSFSTLEIQRTEQGDSAMYLCASSPEGNTGELFFGEGSRLTVL.

There are many counts of this clonotype. The library was built for alpha chains, so this beta chain is an off-target read and its size means little. The CDR3 bases are TGTGCCAGCAGGCGCCGCCGGGACAGGGGTTTGGACACCGGGGAGCTGTTTTTT. Translated, it gives CASRRRRDRGLDTGELFF. This chain links TRBV5-6 with TRBJ2-2; 10 nucleotides agree with TRBD1. J gave up 3 bases and V 5 bases, and 13 bases lay outside the gene matches. The CDR3 is 18 residues long. Germline CDR1 reads SGHDT; CDR2 reads YYEEEE.

This clonotype was counted at least ten times. This beta chain is an off-target read within a library intended for alpha chains, so its frequency means little. This chain links TRBV12-3 or TRBV12-4 with TRBJ2-2; possibly TRBD1 or TRBD2 for D (6 bases each). V lost 7 bases and J lost 5, with 11 bases in between. This CDR3 contains 13 residues. The CDR3 coding sequence is TGTGCCAGCAATATAGGGGGGACCGGGGAGCTGTTTTTT. Translation gives CASNIGGTGELFF.

The sample holds many counts of this clonotype. Being off target in a library aimed at alpha chains, this beta chain has a size of little meaning. V gene TRBV5-1 combines with J gene TRBJ1-1; D perhaps matches TRBD1 (6 bases). Per germline, CDR1 SGHRS and CDR2 YFSETQ. V was trimmed by 6 bases and J by 1 base, leaving 10 bases between them. The CDR3 loop spans 13 amino acids. CDR3 nucleotide sequence: TGCGCCAGCAACCCGGACAGGAACACTGAAGCTTTCTTT. Translation: CASNPDRNTEAFF.

This clonotype came up many times. For a library built for alpha chains, this beta chain is a stray read; little rests on its size. The gene calls are TRBV30 and TRBJ1-4; D not resolved. V was pared by 3 bases and J by 5 bases, with 4 bases between. Germline CDR1 and CDR2: GTSNPN and SVGIG (reference sequence). The CDR3 is 11 amino acids. The CDR3 reads CAWRKNEKLFF. The CDR3 coding sequence is TGTGCCTGGAGAAAGAATGAAAAACTGTTTTTT.

This clonotype has a count of ten or more. Since the library was made to target alpha chains, this beta chain is a stray read and its abundance is not meaningful. This chain links TRBV3-1 with TRBJ2-1, with TRBD2 matching over 10 bases. This CDR3 spans 17 amino acids. Looked up from germline, CDR1 is LGHDT and CDR2 is YNNKEL (reference sequence). Trimming cost V 4 bases and J 0 bases; bases outside gene matches: 6. The chain's CDR3 is CASSLFTSGISYNEQFF. The CDR3 DNA reads as TGTGCCAGCAGCCTCTTTACTAGCGGGATCTCCTACAATGAGCAGTTCTTC.

This clonotype counts as medium-sized. This beta chain is a stray read from a library made for alpha chains; its abundance is not meaningful. The gene calls are TRBV20-1 and TRBJ1-1; D ambiguous. The germline V gene has CDR1 DFQATT and CDR2 SNEGSKA (reference sequence). V was shortened by 7 bases and J by 2 bases, with 8 bases between the two germline ends. The CDR3 has 11 amino acids. CDR3 in DNA: TGCAGTGGGCAAGGCAACACTGAAGCTTTCTTT. Translating gives CSGQGNTEAFF.

This clonotype was seen many times. Found in a library prepared for alpha chains, this beta chain is an off-target read, and its abundance has little meaning. The chain employs TRBV5-1 and TRBJ2-2; the match to TRBD2 covers 7 bases. J gave up 6 bases and V 3 bases, and 11 bases lay outside the gene matches. The germline CDR1 and CDR2 sequences are SGHRS and YFSETQ. The CDR3 runs 16 residues. The CDR3 loop reads CASSWGSGKKSGELFF. The CDR3 DNA is TGCGCCAGCAGCTGGGGGAGCGGGAAGAAATCCGGGGAGCTGTTTTTT.

At least ten counts were recorded for this clonotype. Being off target in a library aimed at alpha chains, this beta chain has a size of little meaning. The J gene is TRBJ2-7, the V gene TRBV7-9; 7 bases align to TRBD1. Germline V lookup: CDR1 SEHNR, CDR2 FQNEAQ (reference sequence). This CDR3 contains 15 residues. The V gene end was trimmed by 4 bases and the J gene end by 3 bases; junction bases not matched to a gene: 9. The CDR3 nucleotides are TGTGCCAGCAGCTCCGGTTCCGACAGGGTCTACGAGCAGTACTTC. As protein: CASSSGSDRVYEQYF.

About this clonotype: This beta chain appears as a stray read in a library generated for alpha chains; its size is not informative. The chain links TRBV27 to TRBJ1-6; D ambiguous. Trimming removed 5 bases from V and 9 bases from J, with 11 bases in between. The V gene's germline CDR1 is MNHEY and CDR2 SMNVEV (reference sequence). The CDR3 runs to 13 residues. The chain's CDR3 is CASSLDLVSPLHF. In DNA form, the CDR3 reads TGTGCCAGCAGTCTGGATTTGGTTTCACCCCTCCACTTT.

This clonotype was seen many times. Because the library targeted alpha chains, this beta chain is an off-target read whose size means little. The V call is TRBV6-6, the J call TRBJ2-5; 11 positions match TRBD2. V dropped 2 bases and J dropped 1; count of bases not matched to a gene: 3. Germline CDR1 reads MNHNY; CDR2 reads SVGAGI (reference sequence). This CDR3 is 16 amino acids long. This CDR3 reads CASSYMGTSGQETQYF. The CDR3 DNA follows: TGTGCCAGCAGTTACATGGGGACTAGCGGCCAAGAGACCCAGTACTTC.

There are many counts of this clonotype. This beta chain is a stray read from a library made for alpha chains; its abundance is not meaningful. The V call is TRBV5-6, the J call TRBJ2-5; 9 positions match TRBD2. This CDR3 contains 17 residues. CDR1 is SGHDT and CDR2 is YYEEEE in the germline V gene. The ends lost 6 bases at V and 4 bases at J; junction bases unmatched: 16. The CDR3 is CASNHRVREGLRETQYF. In nucleotides, the CDR3 is TGTGCCAGCAATCACCGAGTGCGGGAGGGCCTCCGAGAGACCCAGTACTTC.

Within the sample, this clonotype is medium-sized. Because this beta chain is a stray read in a library intended to capture alpha chains, its abundance should not be given much weight. The chain links TRBV29-1 to TRBJ2-3; possibly TRBD1 for D (7 bases). This CDR3 is 13 amino acids long. V was clipped by 4 bases and J by 5 bases, with 13 bases between them. Looked up from germline, CDR1 is SQVTM and CDR2 is ANQGSEA. The CDR3 region is CSVVRQGGDTQYF. The CDR3 DNA reads as TGCAGCGTTGTTCGACAGGGAGGAGATACGCAGTATTTT.

This clonotype counts as medium-sized (0.01 to 0.1%). This beta chain lies outside the target of a library built for alpha chains; its clone size means little. The chain has TRBV7-9 and TRBJ2-3; 9 positions match TRBD2. After removal of 5 bases from V and 5 bases from J, the junction contained 11 bases not matched to a gene. The CDR3 runs to 16 residues. Per germline, CDR1 SEHNR and CDR2 FQNEAQ (reference sequence). The chain's CDR3 is CASSLTLAGAIDTQYF. CDR3 in DNA: TGTGCCAGCAGCCTAACTTTAGCGGGAGCGATAGATACGCAGTATTTT.

This clonotype was detected ten times or more. The size of this beta chain means little, since it is a stray read in a library made for alpha chains. The V gene is TRBV20-1, the J gene TRBJ2-6, with D possibly being TRBD1 (5 bases). This CDR3 is built from 17 residues. CDR1 and CDR2 from the germline V gene are DFQATT and SNEGSKA (reference sequence). Trimming took off 3 bases at V and 3 bases at J, with 18 bases between the two ends. The CDR3 here is CSASPTQGVGGANVLTF. Written as DNA, the CDR3 is TGCAGTGCTAGCCCGACGCAAGGGGTGGGTGGGGCCAACGTCCTGACTTTC.